This T cell receptor beta chain was captured in a study of blood T cell repertoires in COVID-19 (TCRdb year 2020). In the study overall: The collaborator samples originated in the United States, Italy and Spain and spanned the acute and convalescent phases of COVID-19. Subjects who had been exposed to COVID-19, were actively infected with it, or had recovered from it provided the deeply sampled blood TCRbeta repertoires that made up the dataset. The prospective study material was composed of cDNA or gDNA derived from T cells, B-cell-depleted T cells, or PBMCs. Where available, HLA class I and class II types were obtained from metadata supplied by the sample provider rather than from assay-based typing. Nearly every sample came with metadata listing a de-identified subject ID, COVID-19 status, age in years and sex. The repertoires were released in a freely available public database meant as a resource for research on the immune response to SARS-CoV-2. The samples were drawn from the first 160 participants of the ongoing ImmuneRACE study and from 1,200 or so subjects provided by 6 global collaborators. Overall study results and their limits: The quantity of clinical and demographic metadata differed by source and by participant and was supplied without curation.

For CDR1 and CDR2, the germline V gene (reference sequence) lists MNHNY and SVGAGI. The cysteine opens and the phenylalanine closes a CDR3 of 13 amino acids. Only CDR3 DNA is held: 39 bases, read in frame from base 1. Note on this clone: Its binding antigen is unknown. Sequence at one end of the junction differs from germline and may be a read error.

TCRbeta CDR3 regions were amplified from genomic DNA by means of the immunoSEQ Assay, a bias-controlled multiplex PCR. As for the original processing: Nucleated cell counts per sample were estimated from amplification of reference gene primers within the assay. To quantify the absolute abundance of each unique TCRbeta CDR3 rearrangement, sequence reads were collapsed and filtered. For each sample, productive Simpson clonality was calculated as the square root of Simpson's diversity index over productive rearrangements. This immuneACCESS table, as held by TCRdb, lists in-frame sequences with V and J called but not all clones. Of the missing ones, under half trace to an unresolved V gene in checked studies; the others have no known cause. The V and J calls and clone size were taken over from that table, and D and trimming were inferred from the DNA. For this sample the table gives approximately 70,000 clones, of which about 80% were detected only once. Around 4.3% of the sample is in the top ten clones.

Each collaborating institution followed its own protocols to collect whole blood in K2EDTA tubes. For TCRbeta analysis, collaborators shipped samples as frozen whole blood, isolated PBMCs, or DNA extracted from either of those sample types. The sample was peripheral blood. This clonotype was sampled from a woman aged 60-75 years with acute or convalescent COVID-19. The receptor chain draws on TRBV6-6 and TRBJ1-3, and possibly TRBD1, on 5 matching bases. The DNA is as follows: TGTGCCAGCAGTTCCCGGGCCTCAGACAGAACAGATTTT. Its translation reads: CASSSRASDRTDF.